This T cell receptor (beta chain) was sequenced in a study of neurological immune-mediated disorders. The unsorted libraries were prepared from 2 million PBMCs (stored at -80 C). Per the germline V gene, CDR1 is MRHNA and CDR2 is SNTAGT. The CDR3 loop spans 14 amino acids. Trimming took off 0 bases at V and 6 bases at J, with 6 bases between the two ends. Each CDR3 protein gets one entry after TCRdb re-called the 5' RACE reads with MiXCR. The repertoire holds roughly 60,000 distinct CDR3 sequences, with 2% to 2.5% as singletons. Specimen: PBMCs. The genes are TRBV6-4 and TRBJ1-6, with D hard to call. This clonotype was obtained from a man aged 50 or older with multiple sclerosis. This chain's CDR3 is CASSDSRPNSPLHF. CDR3 DNA sequence: TGTGCCAGCAGTGACTCGCGGCCTAATTCACCCCTCCACTTT.